These 25 T cell receptor beta chains came from one sample sequenced in a study of spatial heterogeneity in lung cancer. TCRdb reanalysed the 5' RACE reads using MiXCR and keeps one entry per CDR3 protein. The sample carries 20,000 to 25,000 distinct CDR3 sequences, 2.8% recorded once. Their target antigens are unknown. Study-level points and caveats: The number of expanded tumor alpha and beta chains correlated with mutation number.

Time point in this sample: sample taken at primary tumor resection. The sequenced sample was lung tumor tissue, obtained at surgery. The receptors were sampled from a male donor with early-stage non-small cell lung cancer.

This clonotype was picked up many times. The V call is TRBV6-1, the J call TRBJ2-2; D is unresolved. This CDR3 comprises 14 residues. V shed 3 bases and J shed 1 base, with 6 bases lying between them. Germline V gives CDR1 MNHNS, CDR2 SASEGT. The CDR3 here is CASSERQNTGELFF. For the CDR3, the DNA is TGTGCCAGCAGTGAGCGACAGAACACCGGGGAGCTGTTTTTT.

In this sample, this clonotype turned up many times. DNA for the CDR3: TGTGCCAGCAGCTTCCATGGGGGGTGGATGAACACCGGGGAGCTGTTTTTT. As protein: CASSFHGGWMNTGELFF. The chain uses TRBV7-3 and TRBJ2-2, with D perhaps TRBD2 (6 bases). Germline V gene lookup returns CDR1 SGHTA and CDR2 FQGTGA. The length of the CDR3 is 17 residues. Trimming took off 3 bases at V and 1 base at J, with 15 bases between the two ends. The full variable domain, its missing parts supplied by reference TRBV7-3 and TRBJ2-2, is GAGVSQTPSNKVTEKGKYVELRCDPISGHTALYWYRQSLGQGPEFLIYFQGTGAADDSGLPNDRFFAVRPEGSVSTLKIQRTERGDSAVYLCASSFHGGWMNTGELFFGEGSRLTVL.

This clonotype was seen many times. The gene calls are TRBV4-1 and TRBJ1-1, with D possibly TRBD1 on 5 matching bases. Germline V lookup: CDR1 MGHRA, CDR2 YSYEKL. The CDR3 length is 14 residues. V was shortened by 0 bases and J by 3 bases, with 8 bases between the two germline ends. The CDR3 sequence is CASSQETGYTEAFF. CDR3 DNA sequence: TGCGCCAGCAGCCAAGAAACAGGTTACACTGAAGCTTTCTTT.

This clonotype was observed many times. The rearrangement joins TRBV18 to TRBJ2-1; 9 bases map to TRBD1. This CDR3 is built from 14 residues. V gave up 3 bases and J gave up 8 bases; unmatched junction bases: 5. CDR1 and CDR2 from the germline V gene are KGHSH and LQKENI. The CDR3 nucleotides read TGTGCCAGCTCACCGTGGGACAGGGTGCATGAGCAGTTCTTC. Its translation is CASSPWDRVHEQFF.

In its sample, this clonotype was seen many times. This chain links TRBV3-1 with TRBJ2-7, with unresolved D. CDR3 length equals 12 residues. The ends were cut back, 1 base at V and 6 bases at J, with 7 bases in the middle. Germline V CDR1 and CDR2: LGHDT, YNNKEL (reference sequence). The DNA for the CDR3 is TGTGCCAGCAGCCAAGTCTGGGGCGAGCAGTACTTC. Translated, it gives CASSQVWGEQYF.

The sample holds many counts of this clonotype. The rearrangement joins TRBV24-1 to TRBJ1-1, with D unresolved. The V gene lost 1 base and the J gene lost 7 bases, with 9 bases spanning the gap. CDR1 KGHDR and CDR2 SFDVKD come from the germline V gene. The CDR3 loop spans 13 amino acids. DNA of the CDR3: TGTGCCACCAGTGATTTCACGGGGATTGAAGCTTTCTTT. Protein product: CATSDFTGIEAFF.

The table lists this clonotype with many counts. The V call is TRBV9, the J call TRBJ2-3; TRBD2 is a possible D gene (5 bases). The CDR3 has 15 residues. V was clipped by 0 bases and J by 2 bases, with 10 bases between them. Germline V lookup: CDR1 SGDLS, CDR2 YYNGEE. The CDR3 spells CASSVDKRHTDTQYF. The CDR3 DNA reads as TGTGCCAGCAGCGTAGACAAGCGGCACACAGATACGCAGTATTTT.

This clonotype was picked up many times. The chain recombines TRBV5-1 with TRBJ1-2; TRBD1 is a possible D gene (5 bases). The germline V gene has CDR1 SGHRS and CDR2 YFSETQ. The CDR3 has 14 residues. Trimming took off 0 bases at V and 4 bases at J, with 10 bases between the two ends. The CDR3 spells CASSLAQGGYGYTF. The CDR3, as DNA: TGCGCCAGCAGCTTGGCGCAGGGCGGCTATGGCTACACCTTC.

This clonotype was seen at least ten times. J is TRBJ2-2 and V is TRBV11-3, with 8 bases that match TRBD2. The CDR3 is made up of 15 amino acids. Germline assignment: CDR1 SGHNT and CDR2 YENEEA. V gave up 7 bases and J gave up 6 bases; unmatched junction bases: 10. The CDR3 DNA follows: TGTGCCAGCAAACAAACAGCGGGAGTCCCCGGGGAGCTGTTTTTT. Its translation: CASKQTAGVPGELFF.

The sample holds many counts of this clonotype. This chain links TRBV6-2 or TRBV6-3 with TRBJ2-5, with 11 bases aligning to TRBD2. J gave up 2 bases and V 4 bases, and 9 bases lay outside the gene matches. In germline, CDR1 is MNHEY, CDR2 SVGEGT. The CDR3 runs to 17 residues. This CDR3 is CASSFSRTSGLQETQYF. As DNA, the CDR3 is TGTGCCAGCAGTTTTAGCCGGACTAGCGGGCTTCAAGAGACCCAGTACTTC.

This clonotype was observed many times. The V and J genes are TRBV5-1 and TRBJ2-5, with D possibly matching TRBD1 (6 bases). The CDR3 totals 14 residues. Germline CDR1 SGHRS, CDR2 YFSETQ. Trimming pared 0 bases from V and 1 base from J, leaving 7 bases between. CDR3 residues: CASSLADSQETQYF. The DNA for the CDR3 is TGCGCCAGCAGCTTGGCGGACAGCCAAGAGACCCAGTACTTC.

This clonotype was observed many times. The chain uses TRBV7-2 and TRBJ2-2, with no clear D. CDR1 and CDR2 (germline): SGHTA, FQGNSA. This CDR3 contains 13 residues. Trimming stripped 5 bases from V and 6 bases from J, with 10 bases between. Here the CDR3 DNA reads TGTGCCAGCAGCCCGGTCCGGTCCGGGGAGCTGTTTTTT. Protein sequence: CASSPVRSGELFF.

The table lists this clonotype with many counts. The V and J genes are TRBV6-5 and TRBJ2-2; a weak D match, TRBD1 (6 bases). Germline-derived CDR1 and CDR2 are MNHEY and SVGAGI. The CDR3 spans 15 residues. V was shortened by 5 bases and J by 1 base, with 11 bases between the two germline ends. The CDR3 nucleotides read TGTGCCAGCAGTCGGGACACTTGGAACACCGGGGAGCTGTTTTTT. Its protein is CASSRDTWNTGELFF.

This clonotype was seen many times. The chain recombines TRBV27 with TRBJ1-5; D not certain. CDR1 is MNHEY, CDR2 SMNVEV, per germline (reference sequence). This CDR3 spans 16 amino acids. The V end was cut by 0 bases, the J end by 1 base, with 10 bases between. In DNA form, the CDR3 reads TGTGCCAGCAGTTTATCAGGCTCGGGGAGCAATCAGCCCCAGCATTTT. Its protein product is CASSLSGSGSNQPQHF.

This clonotype was picked up many times. The chain combines TRBV5-4 with TRBJ2-6; D is unclear. Germline-derived CDR1 and CDR2 are SGHNT and YYREEE (reference sequence). The CDR3 covers 18 residues. V was shortened by 1 base and J by 0 bases, with 14 bases between the two germline ends. This chain's CDR3 is CASSLLPGPTSGANVLTF. CDR3 coding DNA: TGTGCCAGCAGCTTGCTCCCGGGCCCAACCTCTGGGGCCAACGTCCTGACTTTC. Full variable domain (remainder filled in from reference TRBV5-4 and TRBJ2-6): ETGVTQSPTHLIKTRGQQVTLRCSSQSGHNTVSWYQQALGQGPQFIFQYYREEENGRGNFPPRFSGLQFPNYSSELNVNALELDDSALYLCASSLLPGPTSGANVLTFGAGSRLTVL.

This clonotype was counted many times. The V call is TRBV24-1, the J call TRBJ1-2; the match to TRBD1 covers 9 bases. This CDR3 spans 14 amino acids. Unmatched junction bases numbered 5, after V lost 2 bases and J lost 8 bases. Germline CDR1 reads KGHDR; CDR2 reads SFDVKD. CDR3 residues: CATSDSPDRGGYTF. CDR3 nucleotides: TGTGCCACCAGTGATTCCCCGGACAGGGGCGGCTACACCTTC.

In its sample, this clonotype was seen many times. The chain links TRBV7-9 to TRBJ1-2; 10 positions match TRBD1. With V trimmed by 5 bases and J by 1 base, 4 bases remained unmatched. This CDR3 has 15 residues. Germline CDR1 reads SEHNR; CDR2 reads FQNEAQ (reference sequence). For the CDR3, the DNA is TGTGCCAGCAGCATCGGACAGGGGGATAACTATGGCTACACCTTC. Protein sequence: CASSIGQGDNYGYTF.

This clonotype was seen at least ten times. The gene calls are TRBV11-1 and TRBJ2-7; no reliable D call. The V gene's germline CDR1 is SGHAT and CDR2 FQDESV (reference sequence). V lost 3 bases to trimming and J lost 3 bases, with 9 bases between them. This CDR3 comprises 13 residues. For the CDR3, the DNA is TGTGCCAGCAGCTTGGGCCAAGTCTACGAGCAGTACTTC. As protein: CASSLGQVYEQYF.

This clonotype was counted ten times or more. The gene calls are TRBV11-3 and TRBJ1-1, with D possibly being TRBD1 (5 bases). The germline V gene has CDR1 SGHNT and CDR2 YENEEA. The CDR3 extends over 14 amino acids. Trimming removed 0 bases from V and 0 bases from J, with 5 bases in between. This CDR3 is CASSLEGVNTEAFF. The CDR3 nucleotides read TGTGCCAGCAGCTTAGAAGGGGTGAACACTGAAGCTTTCTTT.

In its sample, this clonotype was seen many times. This chain connects TRBV24-1 to TRBJ2-1, with 8 bases fitting TRBD1. V shed 5 bases and J 7 bases; nucleotides not matched to a gene: 9. The CDR3 is 15 amino acids. The germline V gene has CDR1 KGHDR and CDR2 SFDVKD. CDR3 nucleotides: TGTGCCACCAGTGGCCCAGGGGGCATGGGGAATGAGCAGTTCTTC. Its protein product is CATSGPGGMGNEQFF.

The table lists this clonotype with many counts. This chain uses TRBV6-1 with TRBJ1-1; D not certain. The V gene's germline CDR1 is MNHNS and CDR2 SASEGT. CDR3 size: 14 residues. Trimming left V 6 bases short and J 5 bases short, with 16 bases between. The CDR3: CASSYGPRETEAFF. CDR3 DNA: TGTGCCAGCAGCTATGGGCCGCGAGAGACTGAAGCTTTCTTT.

In this sample, this clonotype turned up many times. The V and J genes are TRBV7-2 and TRBJ2-4, with 9 positions matching TRBD1. This CDR3 contains 15 residues. From germline, CDR1 is SGHTA and CDR2 FQGNSA. The junction had 5 bases not matched to a gene; V was cut back by 5 bases and J by 3 bases. The DNA for the CDR3 is TGTGCCAGCAGCATACGGACAGGGGTCAAAAACATTCAGTACTTC. This encodes CASSIRTGVKNIQYF.

This clonotype was counted ten times or more. The J gene is TRBJ2-5, the V gene TRBV20-1; D may be TRBD2 (6 bases). The CDR3 consists of 14 residues. CDR1 is DFQATT, CDR2 SNEGSKA, per germline (reference sequence). Deletions cut 5 bases from V and 10 bases from J, with 23 bases between. CDR3 in DNA: TGCAGTGCTGGTGTAAGGGGACTGAATGTCGTCCAGTACTTC. This codes for CSAGVRGLNVVQYF.

This clonotype was observed at least ten times. The chain combines TRBV6-5 with TRBJ2-6; D is uncertain. Looked up from germline, CDR1 is MNHEY and CDR2 is SVGAGI. Trimming pared 4 bases from V and 2 bases from J, leaving 6 bases between. The CDR3 spans 14 residues. CDR3 sequence: CASSSVAGANVLTF. The CDR3 DNA reads as TGTGCCAGCAGTTCCGTGGCTGGGGCCAACGTCCTGACTTTC.

This clonotype has at least ten counts. The V gene is TRBV12-3 or TRBV12-4, the J gene TRBJ2-7; D might be TRBD1 (5 bases). The germline V and J ends were trimmed by 5 bases and 0 bases, with 17 bases remaining between them. The CDR3 has 16 residues. The CDR3 loop reads CASSPRGQGSSYEQYF. CDR3 bases: TGTGCCAGCAGTCCTAGGGGTCAGGGTAGCTCCTACGAGCAGTACTTC.